These 9 T cell receptor beta chains were all obtained from the same sample, sequenced in a study of CD8 T cells in Susac syndrome. RNA amounts of about 0.45 to 1 ug underwent reverse transcription with random hexamers. TCRdb reprocessed the immunoSEQ multiplex PCR reads with MiXCR, giving one entry per CDR3 protein. This table has about 130,000 distinct CDR3 sequences, more than 80% appearing once. Material for sequencing was CD8+ T cells from PBMCs. The origin of the receptors is a human donor with multiple sclerosis.

This clonotype was observed a single time. At one boundary the junction diverges from the germline segment, which might be a read error. The CDR3: CASSPRVIPF. CDR3 coding DNA: TGTGCCAGCAGCCCCAGGGTCATTCCCTTC. The gene calls are TRBV3-1 and TRBJ2-7, with D tentatively TRBD1 (5 bases). This CDR3 contains 10 residues. Germline CDR1 LGHDT, CDR2 YNNKEL (reference sequence).

The rearrangement uses TRBV15 and TRBJ2-1; tentatively, D is TRBD2 (5 bases). V was pared by 2 bases and J by 4 bases, with 9 bases between. The CDR3 is 14 amino acids. The V gene's germline CDR1 is LNHNV and CDR2 YYDKDF (reference sequence). CDR3 amino acids: CATSRPREYNEQFF. The DNA for the CDR3 is TGTGCCACCAGCAGACCACGGGAATACAATGAGCAGTTCTTC.

The chain links TRBV6-6 to TRBJ2-7, with a weak D call TRBD2 (5 bases). The CDR3 runs 12 residues. V lost 4 bases, J lost 1 base, and 5 bases lay in between. The germline V gene has CDR1 MNHNY and CDR2 SVGAGI (reference sequence). CDR3 in amino acids: CASSSGSYEQYF. The CDR3 nucleotides are TGTGCCAGCAGTTCGGGATCCTACGAGCAGTACTTC.

V gene TRBV27 combines with J gene TRBJ1-2, with D tentatively TRBD1 (6 bases). Per germline, CDR1 MNHEY and CDR2 SMNVEV (reference sequence). This CDR3 spans 12 amino acids. Trimming took off 2 bases at V and 7 bases at J, with 8 bases between the two ends. In DNA form, the CDR3 reads TGTGCCAGCAGTTTAGGGGGCTCTGGCTACACCTTC. Translation: CASSLGGSGYTF.

V gene TRBV24-1 combines with J gene TRBJ2-1; 7 bases line up with TRBD1. The CDR3 is 16 residues long. Germline V CDR1 and CDR2: KGHDR, SFDVKD. The V gene end was trimmed by 1 base and the J gene end by 3 bases; junction bases not matched to a gene: 5. DNA of the CDR3: TGTGCCACCAGTGATTTTAGGGGGCCCCACTACAATGAGCAGTTCTTC. Its translation: CATSDFRGPHYNEQFF.

V gene TRBV29-1 combines with J gene TRBJ2-5, with TRBD1 as a possible D gene (6 bases). Germline CDR1 reads SQVTM; CDR2 reads ANQGSEA. The CDR3 length is 16 residues. Trimming shortened V by 0 bases and J by 0 bases, and 14 bases separated the two germline ends. This CDR3 reads CSVEDVAGDNQETQYF. The CDR3 DNA follows: TGCAGCGTTGAAGATGTGGCAGGGGACAACCAAGAGACCCAGTACTTC.

The chain is built from TRBV9 and TRBJ2-2; tentatively, D is TRBD1 (6 bases). The CDR3 spans 16 residues. CDR1 and CDR2 (germline): SGDLS, YYNGEE. V was pared by 4 bases and J by 0 bases, with 13 bases between. The CDR3 DNA follows: TGTGCCAGCAGCCCCCGGAACAGGGCGAACACCGGGGAGCTGTTTTTT. This translates into CASSPRNRANTGELFF.

The chain employs TRBV30 and TRBJ1-2, with 7 bases identical to TRBD1. The ends lost 3 bases at V and 3 bases at J; junction bases unmatched: 13. The CDR3 is 16 amino acids. CDR1 GTSNPN and CDR2 SVGIG come from the germline V gene (reference sequence). CDR3: CAWSPIGEGADYGYTF. In DNA, the CDR3 is TGTGCCTGGAGCCCAATCGGCGAGGGGGCGGACTATGGCTACACCTTC. Full variable domain (rest looked up from reference TRBV30 and TRBJ1-2): SQTIHQWPATLVQPVGSPLSLECTVEGTSNPNLYWYRQAAGRGLQLLFYSVGIGQISSEVPQNLSASRPQDRQFILSSKKLLLSDSGFYLCAWSPIGEGADYGYTFGSGTRLTVV.

V is TRBV27 and J is TRBJ2-7, with 9 bases lining up with TRBD1. The germline CDR1 and CDR2 sequences are MNHEY and SMNVEV (reference sequence). With V trimmed by 4 bases and J by 2 bases, 3 bases remained unmatched. The CDR3 contains 14 residues. This chain's CDR3 is CASSSRDRAYEQYV. In DNA form, the CDR3 reads TGTGCCAGCAGTTCCCGGGACAGGGCCTACGAGCAGTACGTC.